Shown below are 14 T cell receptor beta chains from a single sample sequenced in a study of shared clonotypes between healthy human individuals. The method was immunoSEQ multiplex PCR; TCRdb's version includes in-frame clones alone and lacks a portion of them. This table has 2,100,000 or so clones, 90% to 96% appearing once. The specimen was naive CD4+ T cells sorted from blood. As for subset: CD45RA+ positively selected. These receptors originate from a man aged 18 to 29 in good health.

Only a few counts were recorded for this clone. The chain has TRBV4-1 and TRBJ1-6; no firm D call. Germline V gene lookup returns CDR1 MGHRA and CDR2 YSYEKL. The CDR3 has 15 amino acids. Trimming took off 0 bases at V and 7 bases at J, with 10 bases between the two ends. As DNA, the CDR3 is TGCGCCAGCAGCCAAGATGGCAGTCGAAATTCACCCCTCCACTTT. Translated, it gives CASSQDGSRNSPLHF.

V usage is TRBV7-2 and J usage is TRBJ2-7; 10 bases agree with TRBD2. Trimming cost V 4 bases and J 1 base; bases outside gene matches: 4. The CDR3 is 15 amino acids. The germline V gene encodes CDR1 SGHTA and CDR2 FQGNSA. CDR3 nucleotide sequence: TGTGCCAGCAGCTCGATAGCGGGAGGTTCCTACGAGCAGTACTTC. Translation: CASSSIAGGSYEQYF.

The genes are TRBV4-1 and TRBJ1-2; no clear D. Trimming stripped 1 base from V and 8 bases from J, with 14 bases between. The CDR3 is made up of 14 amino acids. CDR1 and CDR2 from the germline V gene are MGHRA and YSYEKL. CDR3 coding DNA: TGCGCCAGCAGCCAAGCCAAACAAGTTTTAGGCTACACCTTC. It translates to CASSQAKQVLGYTF.

In DNA, the CDR3 is TGTGCCAGAAGCCCTTGGACAGGGGCTAACAGAGACATTCAGTACTTC. Translated, it gives CARSPWTGANRDIQYF. V gene TRBV5-3 combines with J gene TRBJ2-4; 9 bases are shared with TRBD1. TRBV5-3 is identified as an open reading frame with a role that is uncertain. The CDR3 covers 16 residues. The V gene end was trimmed by 4 bases and the J gene end by 8 bases; junction bases not matched to a gene: 13.

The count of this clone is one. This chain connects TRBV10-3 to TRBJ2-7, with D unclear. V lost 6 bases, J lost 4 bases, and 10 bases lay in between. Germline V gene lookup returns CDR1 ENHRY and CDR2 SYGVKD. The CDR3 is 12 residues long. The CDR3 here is CAISALGYEQYF. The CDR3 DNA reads TGTGCCATCAGCGCCCTAGGGTACGAGCAGTACTTC.

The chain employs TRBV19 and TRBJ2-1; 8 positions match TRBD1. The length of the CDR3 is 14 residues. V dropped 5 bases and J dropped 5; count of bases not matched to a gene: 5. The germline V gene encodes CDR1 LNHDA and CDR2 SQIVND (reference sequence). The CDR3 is CASSWTGRNNEQFF. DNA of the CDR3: TGTGCCAGTAGTTGGACAGGGAGGAACAATGAGCAGTTCTTC.

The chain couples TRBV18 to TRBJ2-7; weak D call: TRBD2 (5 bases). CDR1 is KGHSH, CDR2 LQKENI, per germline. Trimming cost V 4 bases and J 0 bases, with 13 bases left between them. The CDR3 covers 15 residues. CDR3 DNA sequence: TGTGCCAGCTCACGCCGGGAAGCCGTCTCCTACGAGCAGTACTTC. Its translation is CASSRREAVSYEQYF.

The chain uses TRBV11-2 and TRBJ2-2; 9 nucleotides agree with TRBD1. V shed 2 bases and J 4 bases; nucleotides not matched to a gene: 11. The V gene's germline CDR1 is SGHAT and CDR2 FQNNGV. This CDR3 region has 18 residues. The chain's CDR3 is CASSLRRRTGAVTGELFF. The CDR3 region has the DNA TGTGCCAGCAGCTTACGTCGTCGGACAGGGGCGGTCACCGGGGAGCTGTTTTTT.

CDR3 nucleotides: TGTGCCAGCAGTGAAGCCCTCGGTCGGCAAGAGACCCAGTACTTC. It specifies CASSEALGRQETQYF. The rearrangement links TRBV6-1 to TRBJ2-5; D is uncertain. The germline V gene has CDR1 MNHNS and CDR2 SASEGT. V was clipped by 0 bases and J by 2 bases, with 10 bases between them. The CDR3 covers 15 residues.

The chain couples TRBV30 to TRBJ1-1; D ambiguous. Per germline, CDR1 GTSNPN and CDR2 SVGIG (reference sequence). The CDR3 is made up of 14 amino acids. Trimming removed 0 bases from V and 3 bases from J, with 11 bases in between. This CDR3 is CAWSVTLADTEAFF. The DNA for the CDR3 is TGTGCCTGGAGTGTAACGCTGGCGGACACTGAAGCTTTCTTT. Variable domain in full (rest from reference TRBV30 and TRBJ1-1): SQTIHQWPATLVQPVGSPLSLECTVEGTSNPNLYWYRQAAGRGLQLLFYSVGIGQISSEVPQNLSASRPQDRQFILSSKKLLLSDSGFYLCAWSVTLADTEAFFGQGTRLTVV.

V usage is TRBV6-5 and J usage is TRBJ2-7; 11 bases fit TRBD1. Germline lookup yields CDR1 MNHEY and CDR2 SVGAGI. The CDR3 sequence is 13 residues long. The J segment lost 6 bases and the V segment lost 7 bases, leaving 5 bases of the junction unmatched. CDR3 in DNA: TGTGCCAGCACCAGGACAGGGGGCGGCGAGCAGTACTTC. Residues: CASTRTGGGEQYF.

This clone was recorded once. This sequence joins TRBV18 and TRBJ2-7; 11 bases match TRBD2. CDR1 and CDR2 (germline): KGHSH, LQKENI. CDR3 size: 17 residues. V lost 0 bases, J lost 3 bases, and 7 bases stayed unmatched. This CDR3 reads CASSPPGGLAGGYEQYF. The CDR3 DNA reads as TGTGCCAGCTCACCACCGGGGGGGCTAGCGGGAGGCTACGAGCAGTACTTC.

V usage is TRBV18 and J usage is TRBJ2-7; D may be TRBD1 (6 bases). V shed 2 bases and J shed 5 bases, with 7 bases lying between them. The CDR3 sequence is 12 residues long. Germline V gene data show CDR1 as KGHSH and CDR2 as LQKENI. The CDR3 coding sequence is TGTGCCAGCTCACCAGAGGGGGACGAGCAGTACTTC. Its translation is CASSPEGDEQYF.

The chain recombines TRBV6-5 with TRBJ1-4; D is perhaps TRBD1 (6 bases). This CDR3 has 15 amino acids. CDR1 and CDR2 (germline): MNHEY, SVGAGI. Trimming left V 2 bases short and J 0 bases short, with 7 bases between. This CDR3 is CASSYRGSTNEKLFF. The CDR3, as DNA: TGTGCCAGCAGTTACAGGGGGTCAACTAATGAAAAACTGTTTTTT.